Below, one TCR beta chain is given with its context. Its binding antigen is unknown. Base qualities are not recorded, but no much larger clone differs from it by a single base. The sample is drawn from a study of shared clonotypes between healthy human individuals (dated by TCRdb to 2019 to 2021). For context, the study as a whole: The cohort included a few men and a couple of women between 18 and 49 years of age. For each donor, three plates each were used for CD4 naive and CD4 memory, two plates were used for CD8 naive, and one plate was used for CD8 memory. The study deeply sequenced blood TCR repertoires of about 5 healthy adults to estimate repertoire size and the extent of clonotype sharing between individuals. Libraries were prepared and TCR repertoires were sequenced by different laboratories using diverse techniques, in order to increase sequencing depth and limit assay-specific biases. Between about 0.85 and 9.5 billion PBMCs per donor were obtained by leukapheresis. General study outcomes and caveats: Rarefaction of sorted-subset datasets indicated incomplete sequencing despite the large sequencing depth. The genetic and exposure-history diversity represented was limited by the small number of donors. Sampling was limited to blood, and TCR repertoires in tissue likely differ from TCR repertoires in blood. Larger estimated clonotype richness was generally found for naive subsets than for memory subsets. Sharing across four donors was observed for around 5% of naive CD4, over 3% of naive CD8, 2.3% of memory CD4, and about 0.38% of memory CD8 clonotypes. Based on pairwise subsampling, the degree of clonotype sharing among donors was expected to be affected by sequencing depth. Compared with non-shared clonotypes, the clonotypes found in all four sorted-subset donors had higher generation probabilities.

Donors were healthy HIV-negative adults with no recently reported acute infections or vaccinations. Every donor was a Caucasian adult living in Nashville, Tennessee, USA. CD4+ T cells were enriched by magnetic negative selection; naive cells were then positively selected on CD45RA, and the negative fraction formed the memory subset. Blood was obtained by leukapheresis, after which PBMCs were separated by Ficoll-Histopaque density gradient centrifugation and cryopreserved in liquid nitrogen vapor phase. Purity and quantity of every magnetically sorted T cell population were checked by analytical flow cytometry. Genomic DNA was isolated from every sorted fraction and measured by UV absorbance on a Nanodrop 2000c. Using the deep immunoSEQ assay, multiplex PCR amplified TCR CDR3 regions from genomic DNA. For each cell subset, the extracted genomic DNA was distributed evenly across all wells of several immunoSEQ 96-well plates, and each plate served as one replicate. For sorted subsets, each replicate PCR was loaded with 200 to 250 ng genomic DNA, equivalent to about 30,000 T cell genomes. Purified libraries were quantified with a Qubit 3.0 fluorometer, sized on a Bioanalyzer 2100, and re-quantified with the KAPA Library Quantification kit. Every immunoSEQ 96-well plate was sequenced on a dedicated single-read 150-cycle Illumina NextSeq 550 flow cell. From the authors' description of their analysis: Because the immunoSEQ output included only junctional sequences and no quality scores, the filtering could not be the same as the filtering used for full-length reads. To assign V/J genes and CDR3, sequences were annotated using PyIR, a Python wrapper for IgBLAST v1.9, with IMGT germline references. Any read was removed if the V/J assignment was weak (E-value above 1e-6), the CDR3 was missing, or the read contained stop codons, out-of-frame junctions, or ambiguous translated residues. V3J clonotypes were defined by identical inferred V gene, J gene, and CDR3 amino acid sequence. Percentage overlap between repertoires was computed as shared unique clonotypes divided by the size of the smaller repertoire. Three approaches were used to assess repertoire richness: RTK rarefaction, the Chao1 estimator, and Recon v2.1 estimates of unobserved clonotypes. OLGA was used to compute generation probabilities for all TCRbeta clonotypes that the gDNA method yielded from a few donors. This is the immuneACCESS table as TCRdb keeps it, with only in-frame sequences that have V and J called. A part of the clones is gone; compared with another copy, unresolved V genes explain less than half, and the rest is unexplained. The V and J calls and clone size were taken over from that table, and D and trimming were inferred from the DNA. The sample table holds a few million clones, of which around 94% were seen once. The ten largest clonotypes hold over 0.12% of the sample.

The CDR3 sequence holds 15 residues, the cysteine and phenylalanine included. The sequence is cut down to CDR3 DNA, 45 bases in frame from base 1. Per the germline V gene, SGHRS is the CDR1 and YFSETQ is the CDR2. The germline V and J ends show losses of 0 bases and 8 bases respectively, and no gene match explains 11 bases of the junction. This sequence originates from a man between 18 and 29 years old in good health. Recombination connected TRBV5-1 to TRBJ2-7, with 7 bases aligning to TRBD2. Sequences were obtained from naive CD4+ T cells sorted from blood. The meaning of the sample's cell subset or site label: CD45RA+ positively selected. The CDR3 protein is CASSLGSSGDSKQYF. The base sequence is TGCGCCAGCAGCTTGGGATCTAGCGGAGATAGCAAGCAGTACTTC.